This T cell receptor (beta chain) appears in the sequencing data of a study of T cells in tuberculosis. This CDR3 region has 13 residues. Trimming removed 0 bases from V and 4 bases from J, with 9 bases in between. CDR1 and CDR2 from the germline V gene are GTSNPN and SVGIG (reference sequence). Sequencing used immunoSEQ multiplex PCR; TCRdb keeps in-frame clones, though not all of them. The sample carries 35,000 to 45,000 clones, around 93% recorded once. Regarding the study as a whole: Active tuberculosis cases were adults; controls were adolescents.

Turning to this clone: Antigen: not known.

The chain is built from TRBV30 and TRBJ1-2, with D possibly being TRBD1 (5 bases). The sample taken for sequencing was PBMCs. This TCR was recovered from a donor between 10 and 35 years old with latent tuberculosis or without tuberculosis infection. Some clones in this sample may be carry-over from other donors' samples. This CDR3 is CAWSVSGAYGYTF. The CDR3 coding sequence is TGTGCCTGGAGTGTGAGCGGGGCCTATGGCTACACCTTC.